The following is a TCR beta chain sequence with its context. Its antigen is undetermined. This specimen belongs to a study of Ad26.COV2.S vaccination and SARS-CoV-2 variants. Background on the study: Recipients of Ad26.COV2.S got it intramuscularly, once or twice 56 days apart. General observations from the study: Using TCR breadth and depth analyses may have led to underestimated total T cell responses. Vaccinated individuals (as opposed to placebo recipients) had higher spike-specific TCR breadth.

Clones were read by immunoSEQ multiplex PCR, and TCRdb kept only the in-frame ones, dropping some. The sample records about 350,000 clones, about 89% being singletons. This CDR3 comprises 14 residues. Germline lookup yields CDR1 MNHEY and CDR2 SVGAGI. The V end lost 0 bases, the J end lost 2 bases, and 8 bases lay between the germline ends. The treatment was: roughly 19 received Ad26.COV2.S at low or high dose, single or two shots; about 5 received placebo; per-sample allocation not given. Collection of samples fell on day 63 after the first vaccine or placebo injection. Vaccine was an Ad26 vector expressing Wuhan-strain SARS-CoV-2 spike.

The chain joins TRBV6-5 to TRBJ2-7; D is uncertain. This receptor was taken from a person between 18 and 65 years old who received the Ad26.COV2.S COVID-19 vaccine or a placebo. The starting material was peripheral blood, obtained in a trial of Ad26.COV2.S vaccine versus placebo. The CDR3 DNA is TGTGCCAGCAGTTACTCGTCGGTTACCTACGAGCAGTACTTC. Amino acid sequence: CASSYSSVTYEQYF.